The next 20 T cell receptor beta chains were all read from a single sample in a study of cytomegalovirus exposure and HLA in healthy donors. PCR employed 60 Vbeta and 13 Jbeta primers. Repertoires were generated with immunoSEQ multiplex PCR, while TCRdb's copy carries only in-frame clones and drops some. There are around 140,000 clones in the sample; about 61% occur only once, and 2% to 3% lies in the top ten. Sequenced sample: PBMCs. The receptors come from a woman aged 40-49 years in good health and CMV-seronegative.

The chain has TRBV11-2 and TRBJ1-1; 9 bases line up with TRBD1. CDR1 SGHAT and CDR2 FQNNGV come from the germline V gene. V trimming: 4 bases; J trimming: 7 bases; junction bases outside the gene matches: 13. The CDR3 sequence is 16 residues long. The DNA of the CDR3 is TGTGCCAGCAGCTCCTACAGGGGGCCTCTAAATAATGAAGCTTTCTTT. It is translated as CASSSYRGPLNNEAFF.

This chain connects TRBV19 to TRBJ1-6; D is ambiguous. The germline V gene encodes CDR1 LNHDA and CDR2 SQIVND (reference sequence). This CDR3 has 15 amino acids. The V end lost 5 bases, the J end lost 3 bases, and 11 bases lay between the germline ends. The DNA for the CDR3 is TGTGCCAGTAGTGAGGGTAGCCTCTATAATTCACCCCTCCACTTT. It yields the protein CASSEGSLYNSPLHF.

In nucleotides, the CDR3 is TGTGCCAGCAGCTTAGCCATCCGGTTGGGCCCGACCGGCGAGCAGTACTTC. The encoded protein is CASSLAIRLGPTGEQYF. The chain combines TRBV11-2 with TRBJ2-7, with D uncertain. The V end lost 1 base, the J end lost 6 bases, and 22 bases lay between the germline ends. The CDR3 contains 17 residues. Germline CDR1 reads SGHAT; CDR2 reads FQNNGV.

The V call is TRBV28, the J call TRBJ1-5; a possible D gene is TRBD1 (5 bases). Looked up from germline, CDR1 is MDHEN and CDR2 is SYDVKM. The CDR3 covers 14 residues. Trimming took 3 bases from V and 5 from J, leaving 11 bases between them. CDR3 nucleotide sequence: TGTGCCAGCAGTTTCAGGGAGGCGGATCAGCCCCAGCATTTT. Translation: CASSFREADQPQHF.

J is TRBJ1-1 and V is TRBV30; tentatively, D is TRBD1 (5 bases). This CDR3 region has 11 residues. Germline CDR1 GTSNPN, CDR2 SVGIG (reference sequence). With 7 bases removed from V and 2 bases from J, the gap between germline ends came to 8 bases. Written as DNA, the CDR3 is TGTGCCTTCAGGGAAAACACTGAAGCTTTCTTT. Its protein product is CAFRENTEAFF.

This chain connects TRBV7-9 to TRBJ1-2; D unresolved. Germline V lookup: CDR1 SEHNR, CDR2 FQNEAQ (reference sequence). The CDR3 runs to 12 residues. Trimming pared 2 bases from V and 5 bases from J, leaving 6 bases between. The CDR3 coding sequence is TGTGCCAGCAGCTTAACAGAGTATGGCTACACCTTC. It yields the protein CASSLTEYGYTF.

This chain links TRBV25-1 with TRBJ2-3, with D perhaps matching TRBD2 (5 bases). This CDR3 spans 15 amino acids. Trimming left V 0 bases short and J 2 bases short, with 9 bases between. Germline lookup yields CDR1 MGHDK and CDR2 SYGVNS. The CDR3 coding sequence is TGTGCCAGCAGTGAATACGGGGAGACCACAGATACGCAGTATTTT. Protein sequence: CASSEYGETTDTQYF.

This chain joins TRBV19 and TRBJ1-1, with D maybe TRBD1 (6 bases). The CDR3 has 12 amino acids. The V end lost 8 bases, the J end lost 2 bases, and 9 bases lay between the germline ends. Germline-derived CDR1 and CDR2 are LNHDA and SQIVND (reference sequence). The CDR3 here is CASLDSNTEAFF. In nucleotides, the CDR3 is TGTGCCAGTCTGGACAGTAACACTGAAGCTTTCTTT.

This clone was seen a single time. The rearrangement uses TRBV6-5 and TRBJ1-2; weak D call: TRBD1 (6 bases). CDR1 and CDR2 from the germline V gene are MNHEY and SVGAGI. This CDR3 is 13 amino acids long. Trimming took off 6 bases at V and 8 bases at J, with 16 bases between the two ends. The CDR3 coding sequence is TGTGCCAGCAGCACCCCGGACAGTAGGGGCTACACCTTC. Its protein is CASSTPDSRGYTF.

The J gene is TRBJ2-5, the V gene TRBV6-1; 8 nucleotides align to TRBD2. V trimming: 7 bases; J trimming: 11 bases; junction bases outside the gene matches: 6. This CDR3 comprises 11 residues. Germline-derived CDR1 and CDR2 are MNHNS and SASEGT. The CDR3 sequence: CASTLGGGQYF. CDR3 nucleotide sequence: TGTGCCAGCACCTTAGGCGGGGGGCAGTACTTC.

The V call is TRBV2, the J call TRBJ2-7; maybe TRBD1 (6 bases). Looked up from germline, CDR1 is SNHLY and CDR2 is FYNNEI. V shed 8 bases and J shed 4 bases, with 15 bases lying between them. This CDR3 has 13 residues. The CDR3 region is CASLRTVGYEQYF. Written as DNA, the CDR3 is TGTGCCAGCTTGAGGACAGTTGGGTACGAGCAGTACTTC.

The rearrangement uses TRBV11-3 and TRBJ2-1; a possible D gene is TRBD2 (5 bases). The CDR3 length is 14 residues. Germline-derived CDR1 and CDR2 are SGHNT and YENEEA. Trimming stripped 5 bases from V and 2 bases from J, with 10 bases between. The CDR3 region has the DNA TGTGCCAGCAGCCTCTTCGGGACCTACAATGAGCAGTTCTTC. Protein sequence: CASSLFGTYNEQFF.

The V call is TRBV4-1, the J call TRBJ1-2; D unresolved. Trimming stripped 0 bases from V and 1 base from J, with 9 bases between. The length of the CDR3 is 15 residues. Germline V CDR1 and CDR2: MGHRA, YSYEKL. The DNA of the CDR3 is TGCGCCAGCAGCCAAGAGTCCGTACTTAACTATGGCTACACCTTC. It is translated as CASSQESVLNYGYTF.

This clone has only a few counts. The chain combines TRBV2 with TRBJ1-1; 8 bases are a match to TRBD1. The CDR3 has 15 residues. The germline CDR1 and CDR2 sequences are SNHLY and FYNNEI. V was clipped by 5 bases and J by 1 base; unmatched bases: 6. The CDR3 is CASSFAGTGNTEAFF. In nucleotides, the CDR3 is TGTGCCAGCAGTTTCGCCGGGACAGGGAACACTGAAGCTTTCTTT. The whole variable domain, filled in from reference TRBV2 and TRBJ1-1, reads EPEVTQTPSHQVTQMGQEVILRCVPISNHLYFYWYRQILGQKVEFLVSFYNNEISEKSEIFDDQFSVERPDGSNFTLKIRSTKLEDSAMYFCASSFAGTGNTEAFFGQGTRLTVV.

This chain uses TRBV16 with TRBJ2-2; 9 bases map to TRBD1. This CDR3 contains 16 residues. The V segment lost 4 bases and the J segment 4 bases; nucleotides outside the gene matches: 7. Germline CDR1 and CDR2: KGHSY and FQNENV. CDR3 residues: CASSPQGAIFTGELFF. CDR3 DNA sequence: TGTGCCAGCAGCCCACAGGGGGCGATTTTCACCGGGGAGCTGTTTTTT.

The rearrangement uses TRBV6-5 and TRBJ1-5, with TRBD1 matching over 11 bases. Germline CDR1 and CDR2: MNHEY and SVGAGI. Trimming at V came to 5 bases and at J to 4 bases, leaving 1 base not matched to a gene. This CDR3 has 14 residues. The CDR3 is CASSGQGANQPQHF. In nucleotides, the CDR3 is TGTGCCAGCAGTGGACAGGGGGCAAATCAGCCCCAGCATTTT.

The gene calls are TRBV2 and TRBJ2-3; 8 bases line up with TRBD2. The germline gives CDR1 SNHLY, CDR2 FYNNEI. The CDR3 runs to 15 residues. With V trimmed by 5 bases and J by 2 bases, 6 bases remained unmatched. The CDR3, as DNA: TGTGCCAGCAGTAGGGGGACTAGAAACACAGATACGCAGTATTTT. It specifies CASSRGTRNTDTQYF.

V is TRBV7-9 and J is TRBJ1-1, with 7 bases matching TRBD1. Germline CDR1 SEHNR, CDR2 FQNEAQ (reference sequence). The CDR3 extends over 14 amino acids. The trim removed 3 bases at V and 4 bases at J, leaving 5 bases unmatched. CDR3 in DNA: TGTGCCAGCAGCTTGGGACAGAGAGGCACTGAAGCTTTCTTT. This sequence encodes CASSLGQRGTEAFF.

This clone was seen a few times. The chain links TRBV5-1 to TRBJ2-2, with D tentatively TRBD1 (5 bases). Trimming shortened V by 2 bases and J by 4 bases, and 12 bases separated the two germline ends. CDR1 and CDR2 (germline): SGHRS, YFSETQ. The CDR3 loop spans 15 amino acids. In nucleotides, the CDR3 is TGCGCCAGCAGCTTCAGGGATGGTGGCACCGGGGAGCTGTTTTTT. Its protein is CASSFRDGGTGELFF. Based on the CDR3 plus reference TRBV5-1 and TRBJ2-2, the full variable domain is KAGVTQTPRYLIKTRGQQVTLSCSPISGHRSVSWYQQTPGQGLQFLFEYFSETQRNKGNFPGRFSGRQFSNSRSEMNVSTLELGDSALYLCASSFRDGGTGELFFGEGSRLTVL.

V gene TRBV30 combines with J gene TRBJ2-5; a possible D gene is TRBD2 (5 bases). V shed 4 bases and J shed 5 bases, with 14 bases lying between them. Germline CDR1 is GTSNPN and CDR2 is SVGIG (reference sequence). The CDR3 length is 13 residues. The CDR3 reads CAWKEGGSETQYF. The CDR3 bases are TGTGCCTGGAAAGAGGGTGGGTCGGAGACCCAGTACTTC.